Here is one T cell receptor beta chain with its context. In its sample, this clone was seen once. Its antigen target is currently unknown. Base qualities are not at hand, and no much larger clone is one base apart. The data belong to a study of T cell responses to AZD1222 COVID-19 vaccine (dated by TCRdb to the early 2020s). With regard to the full study: A total of over 230 trial participants underwent TCR sequencing, of whom around 200 received two doses of AZD1222 and roughly 25 received two doses of the MenACWY control vaccine. Trial participants were enrolled by age into subgroups of 18-55, 56-69 and 70-plus years, and around 150, 28 and 57 TCR-sequenced participants, respectively, were included in these subgroups.

The CDR1 and CDR2 encoded by the germline V gene are LGHNT and FRNRAP. V drops 11 bases and J drops 5 bases, leaving 16 bases in between. Taken from cysteine to phenylalanine, the CDR3 has 13 residues. Of the read, only the CDR3 DNA is kept; its 39 bases are in frame from base 1. The CDR3 regions of human TCRbeta chains were subjected to immunosequencing. The study's processing was this. Repertoire TCRs were checked for matches against a reference library of SARS-CoV-2-specific TCRs that had been generated using the MIRA antigen-specificity platform. Breadth meant the fraction of unique TCRs that were SARS-CoV-2-associated, whereas depth meant the fraction of total T cells that were SARS-CoV-2-associated. Using the MIRA data, every spike-specific TCR was mapped to the spike region that the TCR reacted to and assigned to either a CD4 or a CD8 class. Log10-transformed breadth and depth values were compared by one-way ANOVA with Sidak's multiple comparisons tests. Sourced from immuneACCESS, this table was stored by TCRdb with only in-frame sequences that have V and J called. A share of the clones is absent; for the studies checked, an unresolved V gene accounts for under half, and the remainder has no known explanation. For V, J and clone size, that table is used; D and trimming come from the DNA. The sample includes about 180,000 clones, with approximately 95% observed a single time. Under 1.1% of the sample rests with the top ten.

Here is what the overall study found, with its caveats: Because no day 14 peak-response samples were available, repertoires were characterized only after the peak T cell response. Participants were mostly white British, with more females than males. The authors suggested clonal diversity may have been underestimated. Conclusions about previously exposed vaccinees were limited because only six or seven AZD1222 recipients were SARS-CoV-2 seropositive at baseline. After two AZD1222 doses, spike-specific TCR breadth and depth were significantly higher than at day 0 and than in MenACWY recipients. Vaccine-associated CD4 TCRs spanned the whole spike protein, with dominant responses in regions 160-218 and 743-854. Epitopes outside the regions mutated in the B.1.351 and B.1.1.7 variants were reportedly recognized by nearly half of the unique spike-specific TCRs. The 56-69-year group was small, and its depth increase did not reach significance, likely because of low power.

The label giving this sample's time point can be read as: about 28 days (+/-7) after the second vaccine dose. The sample's treatment or condition label, decoded: meningococcal conjugate vaccine given as trial control. The vaccinee samples were drawn from two UK trials, COV001 and COV002, one of which was a single-blind randomized controlled phase 2/3 trial testing AZD1222 (ChAdOx1 nCoV-19) in healthy adults. Trial participant PBMC samples were collected at day 0 and day 28 after the second dose for TCRbeta chain sequencing. The TCR originated in an adult who received the MenACWY meningococcal vaccine as a control. The chain is encoded by TRBV12-5 joined to TRBJ2-1, and possibly TRBD2, on 7 matching bases. Source: peripheral blood, taken 28 days after the second dose of the MenACWY control vaccine. CDR3 sequence: CASGAGVHNEQFF. The nucleotides read TGTGCTTCAGGGGCGGGGGTTCACAATGAGCAGTTCTTC.